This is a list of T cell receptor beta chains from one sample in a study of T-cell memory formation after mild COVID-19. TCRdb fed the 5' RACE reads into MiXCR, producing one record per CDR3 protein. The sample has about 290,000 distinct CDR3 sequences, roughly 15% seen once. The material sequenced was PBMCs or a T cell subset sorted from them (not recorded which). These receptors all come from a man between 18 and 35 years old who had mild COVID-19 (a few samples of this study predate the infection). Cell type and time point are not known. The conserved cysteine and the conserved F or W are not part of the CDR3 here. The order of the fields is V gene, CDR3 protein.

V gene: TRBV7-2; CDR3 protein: ASSSDRVWYQETQY
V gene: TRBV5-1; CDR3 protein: ASSPTLAGVQETQY
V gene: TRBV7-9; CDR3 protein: ASRTARDEQY
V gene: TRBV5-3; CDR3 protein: ARIVGQEVRGYT
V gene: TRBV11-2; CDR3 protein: ASSSQYRELPAFT
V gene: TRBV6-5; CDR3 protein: ASSYSGQGSTEAF
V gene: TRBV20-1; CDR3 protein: SARGDYRVGQPQH
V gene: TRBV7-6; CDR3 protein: ASSLFTGSSTDTQY
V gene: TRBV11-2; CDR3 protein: ASSLSRGYSYEQY
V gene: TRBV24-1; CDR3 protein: ATSDRTENQPQH
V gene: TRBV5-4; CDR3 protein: ASSPGFYNEQF
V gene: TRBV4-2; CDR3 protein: ASSQGSRRGGTQY
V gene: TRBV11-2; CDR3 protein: ASSRLTGARDYGYT
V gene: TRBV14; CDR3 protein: ASSQGRQGASKNIQY
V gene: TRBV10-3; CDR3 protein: AIGVVQETQY
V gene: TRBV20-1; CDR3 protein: SATSGGARNIQY
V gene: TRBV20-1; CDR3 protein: SGLTSGANVLT
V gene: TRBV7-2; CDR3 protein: ASSQGDRRYEKLF
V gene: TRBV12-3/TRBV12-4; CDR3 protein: SSRPASRDTEAF
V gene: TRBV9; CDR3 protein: ASSGQGNTGELF
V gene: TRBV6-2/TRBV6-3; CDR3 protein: ASTHRKGNLYGYT
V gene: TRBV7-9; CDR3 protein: ASNGRGELSNEQF
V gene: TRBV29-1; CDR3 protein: SFGDSGRGYGYT
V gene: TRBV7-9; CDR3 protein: ASSVSGTWNEQF
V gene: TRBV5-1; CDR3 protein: ASSADIADEQY
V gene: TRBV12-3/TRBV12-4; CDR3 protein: ASSFGYGLAGELF
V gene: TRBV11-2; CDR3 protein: ASSSLGGRGRNLGYT
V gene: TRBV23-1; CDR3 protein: ALDEAGSQPQH
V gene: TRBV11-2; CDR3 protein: ASSRAIQGGETQY
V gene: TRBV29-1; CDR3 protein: SVNGASGGTETQY
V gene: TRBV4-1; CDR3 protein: ASSQDKGASTDTQY
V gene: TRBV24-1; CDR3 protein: ATSSADFSSYNEQF
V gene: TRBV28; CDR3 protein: ASTPGGFQETQY
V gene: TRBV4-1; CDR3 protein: ASSHPGQGFLGETQY
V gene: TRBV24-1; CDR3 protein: ATSDQGSGANVLT
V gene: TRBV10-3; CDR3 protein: AIRWGRDQPQH